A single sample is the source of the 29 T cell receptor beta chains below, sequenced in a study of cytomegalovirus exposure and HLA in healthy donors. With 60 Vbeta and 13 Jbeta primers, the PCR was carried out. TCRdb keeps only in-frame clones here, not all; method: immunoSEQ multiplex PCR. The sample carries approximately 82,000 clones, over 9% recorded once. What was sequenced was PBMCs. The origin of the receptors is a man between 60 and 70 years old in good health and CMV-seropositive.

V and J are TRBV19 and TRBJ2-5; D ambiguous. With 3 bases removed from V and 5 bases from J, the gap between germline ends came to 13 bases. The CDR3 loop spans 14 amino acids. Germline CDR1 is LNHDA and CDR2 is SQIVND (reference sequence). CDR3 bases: TGTGCCAGTAGTATCCTCGGTAGCAAGGAGACCCAGTACTTC. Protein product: CASSILGSKETQYF.

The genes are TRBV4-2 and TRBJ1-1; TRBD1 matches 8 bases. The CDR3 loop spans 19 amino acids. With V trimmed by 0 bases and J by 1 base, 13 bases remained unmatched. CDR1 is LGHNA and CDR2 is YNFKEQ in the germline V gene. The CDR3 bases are TGTGCCAGCAGCCAAGATAACATTTACGCCGGGACAGGGAACACTGAAGCTTTCTTT. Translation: CASSQDNIYAGTGNTEAFF.

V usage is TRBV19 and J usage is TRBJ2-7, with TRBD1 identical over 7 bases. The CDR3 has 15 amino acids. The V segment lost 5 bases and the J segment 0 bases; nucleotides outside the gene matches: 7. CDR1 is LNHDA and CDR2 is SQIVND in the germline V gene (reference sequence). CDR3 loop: CASSRGRDSSYEQYF. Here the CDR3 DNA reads TGTGCCAGTAGTCGGGGCAGGGACAGCTCCTACGAGCAGTACTTC.

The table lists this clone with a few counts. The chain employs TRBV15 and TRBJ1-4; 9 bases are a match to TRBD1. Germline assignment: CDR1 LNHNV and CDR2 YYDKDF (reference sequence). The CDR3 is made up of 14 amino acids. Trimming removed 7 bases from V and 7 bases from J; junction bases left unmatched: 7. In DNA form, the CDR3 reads TGTGCCACCACCACAGGGGGCCGCGGTGAAAAACTGTTTTTT. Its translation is CATTTGGRGEKLFF.

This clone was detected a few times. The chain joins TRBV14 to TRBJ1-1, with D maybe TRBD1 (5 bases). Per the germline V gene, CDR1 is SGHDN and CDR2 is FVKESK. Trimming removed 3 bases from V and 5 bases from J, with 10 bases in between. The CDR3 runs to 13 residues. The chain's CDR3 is CASSHGGWTEAFF. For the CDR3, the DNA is TGTGCCAGCAGCCACGGGGGTTGGACTGAAGCTTTCTTT.

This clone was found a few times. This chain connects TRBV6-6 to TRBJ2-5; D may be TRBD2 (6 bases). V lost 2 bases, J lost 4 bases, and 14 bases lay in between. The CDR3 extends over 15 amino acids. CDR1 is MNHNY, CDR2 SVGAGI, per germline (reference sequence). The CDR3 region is CASSYEASVGETQYF. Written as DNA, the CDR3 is TGTGCCAGCAGTTACGAGGCTAGCGTGGGAGAGACCCAGTACTTC.

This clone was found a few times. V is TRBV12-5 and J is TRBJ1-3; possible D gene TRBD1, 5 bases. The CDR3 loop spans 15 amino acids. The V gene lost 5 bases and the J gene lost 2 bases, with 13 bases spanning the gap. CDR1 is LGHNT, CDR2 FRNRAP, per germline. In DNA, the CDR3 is TGTGCTAGTGGTCCAGGCGGGGGGACTGGAAACACCATATATTTT. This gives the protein CASGPGGGTGNTIYF.

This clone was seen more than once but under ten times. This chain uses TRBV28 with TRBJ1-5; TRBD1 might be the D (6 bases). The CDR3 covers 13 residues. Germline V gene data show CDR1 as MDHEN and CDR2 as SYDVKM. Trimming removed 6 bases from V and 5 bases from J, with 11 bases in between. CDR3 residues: CASRRQVDQPQHF. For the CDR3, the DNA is TGTGCCAGCAGGCGACAGGTTGATCAGCCCCAGCATTTT.

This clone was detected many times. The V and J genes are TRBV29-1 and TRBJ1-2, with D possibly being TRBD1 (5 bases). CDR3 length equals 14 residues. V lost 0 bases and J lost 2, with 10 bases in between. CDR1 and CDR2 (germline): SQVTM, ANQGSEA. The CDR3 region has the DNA TGCAGCGTTGAAGATGGGGGGGGAAACTATGGCTACACCTTC. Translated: CSVEDGGGNYGYTF.

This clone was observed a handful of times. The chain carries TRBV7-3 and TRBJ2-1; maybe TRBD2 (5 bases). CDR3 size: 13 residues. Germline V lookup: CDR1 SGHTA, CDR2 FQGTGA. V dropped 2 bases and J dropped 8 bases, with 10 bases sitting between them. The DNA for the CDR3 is TGTGCCAGCAGCTTACCCGGACTCGATGAGCAGTTCTTC. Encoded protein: CASSLPGLDEQFF.

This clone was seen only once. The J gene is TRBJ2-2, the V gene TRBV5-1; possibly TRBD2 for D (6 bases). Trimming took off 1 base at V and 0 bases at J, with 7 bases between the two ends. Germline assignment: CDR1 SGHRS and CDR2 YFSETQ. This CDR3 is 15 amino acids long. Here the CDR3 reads CASSLPGANTGELFF. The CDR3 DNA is TGCGCCAGCAGCTTGCCGGGAGCGAACACCGGGGAGCTGTTTTTT. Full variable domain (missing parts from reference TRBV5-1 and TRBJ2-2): KAGVTQTPRYLIKTRGQQVTLSCSPISGHRSVSWYQQTPGQGLQFLFEYFSETQRNKGNFPGRFSGRQFSNSRSEMNVSTLELGDSALYLCASSLPGANTGELFFGEGSRLTVL.

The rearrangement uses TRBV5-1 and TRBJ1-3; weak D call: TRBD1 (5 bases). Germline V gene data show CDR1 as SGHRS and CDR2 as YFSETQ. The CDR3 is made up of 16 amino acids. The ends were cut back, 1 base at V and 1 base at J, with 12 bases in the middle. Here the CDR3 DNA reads TGCGCCAGCAGCTTGTCTGGACATACGTCTGGAAACACCATATATTTT. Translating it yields CASSLSGHTSGNTIYF.

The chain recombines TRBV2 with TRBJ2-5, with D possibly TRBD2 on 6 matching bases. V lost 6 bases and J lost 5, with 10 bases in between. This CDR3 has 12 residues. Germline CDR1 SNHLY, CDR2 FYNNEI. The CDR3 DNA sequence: TGTGCCAGCAGCCTAGCGTGGGAGACCCAGTACTTC. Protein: CASSLAWETQYF.

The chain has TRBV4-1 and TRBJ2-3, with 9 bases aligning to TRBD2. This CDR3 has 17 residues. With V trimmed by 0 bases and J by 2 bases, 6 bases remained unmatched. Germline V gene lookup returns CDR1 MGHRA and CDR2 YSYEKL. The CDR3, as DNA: TGCGCCAGCAGCCAAGATGGGCGGGGGGGCCCCACAGATACGCAGTATTTT. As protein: CASSQDGRGGPTDTQYF.

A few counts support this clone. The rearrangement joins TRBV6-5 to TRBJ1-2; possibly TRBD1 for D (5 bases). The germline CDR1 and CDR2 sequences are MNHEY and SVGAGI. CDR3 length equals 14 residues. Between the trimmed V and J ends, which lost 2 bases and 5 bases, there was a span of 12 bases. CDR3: CASSYLRTPYGYTF. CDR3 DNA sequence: TGTGCCAGCAGTTACCTCCGGACACCTTATGGCTACACCTTC.

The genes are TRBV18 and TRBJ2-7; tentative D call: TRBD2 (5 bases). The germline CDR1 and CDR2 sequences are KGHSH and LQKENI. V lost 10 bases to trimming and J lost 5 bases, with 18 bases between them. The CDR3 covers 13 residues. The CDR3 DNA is TGTGCCACCCGGGCGGGTTCCCCCCACGAGCAGTACTTC. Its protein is CATRAGSPHEQYF.

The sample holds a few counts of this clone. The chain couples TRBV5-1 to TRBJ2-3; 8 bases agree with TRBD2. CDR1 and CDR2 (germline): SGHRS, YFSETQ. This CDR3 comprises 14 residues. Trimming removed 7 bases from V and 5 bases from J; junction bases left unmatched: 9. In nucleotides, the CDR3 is TGCGCCAGCGCTACCGGGACTAGTCAAGATACGCAGTATTTT. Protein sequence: CASATGTSQDTQYF.

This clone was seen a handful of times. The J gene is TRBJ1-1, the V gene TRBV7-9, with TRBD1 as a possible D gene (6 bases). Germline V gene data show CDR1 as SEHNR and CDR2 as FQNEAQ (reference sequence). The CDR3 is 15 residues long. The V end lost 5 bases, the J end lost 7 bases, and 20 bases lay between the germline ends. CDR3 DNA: TGTGCCAGCAGCGGTTTTAAACAGGGAGCGGATGAAGCTTTCTTT. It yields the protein CASSGFKQGADEAFF.

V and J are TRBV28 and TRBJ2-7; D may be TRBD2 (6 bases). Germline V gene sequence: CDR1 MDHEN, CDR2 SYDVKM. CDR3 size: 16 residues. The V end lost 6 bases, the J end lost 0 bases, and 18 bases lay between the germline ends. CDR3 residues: CASRRLSGSSSYEQYF. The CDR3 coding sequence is TGTGCCAGCAGACGTCTTAGCGGCTCAAGCTCCTACGAGCAGTACTTC.

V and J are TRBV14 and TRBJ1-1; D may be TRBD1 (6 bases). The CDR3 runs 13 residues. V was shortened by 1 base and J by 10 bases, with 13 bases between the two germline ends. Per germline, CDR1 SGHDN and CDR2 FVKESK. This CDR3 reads CASSQGQVSRAFF. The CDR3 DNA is TGTGCCAGCAGCCAAGGACAGGTTAGTCGAGCTTTCTTT.

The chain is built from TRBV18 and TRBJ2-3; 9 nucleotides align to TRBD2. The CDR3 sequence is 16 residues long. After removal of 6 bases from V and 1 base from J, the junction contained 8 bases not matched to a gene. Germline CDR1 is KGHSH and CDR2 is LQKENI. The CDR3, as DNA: TGTGCCAGCTCCTCAGAGCGGGGGGCCGGCACAGATACGCAGTATTTT. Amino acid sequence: CASSSERGAGTDTQYF.

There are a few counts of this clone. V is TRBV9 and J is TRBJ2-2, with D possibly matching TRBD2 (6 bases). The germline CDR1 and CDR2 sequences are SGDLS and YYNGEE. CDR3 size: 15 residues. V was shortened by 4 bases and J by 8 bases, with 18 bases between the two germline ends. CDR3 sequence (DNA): TGTGCCAGCAGCACACACGGGGGTACGGCGGGGGAGCTGTTTTTT. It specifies CASSTHGGTAGELFF.

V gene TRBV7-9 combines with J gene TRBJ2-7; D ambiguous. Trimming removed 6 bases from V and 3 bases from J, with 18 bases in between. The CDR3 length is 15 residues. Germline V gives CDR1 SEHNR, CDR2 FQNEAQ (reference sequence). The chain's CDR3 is CASSRGGLWGYEQYV. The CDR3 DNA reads TGTGCCAGCAGTCGCGGCGGTTTGTGGGGCTACGAGCAGTACGTC.

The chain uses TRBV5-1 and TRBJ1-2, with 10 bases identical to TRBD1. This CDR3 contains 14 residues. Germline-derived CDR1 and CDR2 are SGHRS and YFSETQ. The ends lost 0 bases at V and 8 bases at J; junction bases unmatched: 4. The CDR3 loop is CASSLGQGALGYTF. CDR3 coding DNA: TGCGCCAGCAGCTTGGGACAGGGGGCGCTGGGCTACACCTTC.

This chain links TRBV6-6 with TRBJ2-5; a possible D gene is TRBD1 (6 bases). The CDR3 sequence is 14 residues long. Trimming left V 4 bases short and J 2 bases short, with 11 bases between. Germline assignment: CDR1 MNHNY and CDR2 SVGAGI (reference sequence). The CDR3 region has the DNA TGTGCCAGCAGTTGCGCAGGGGAGCAAGAGACCCAGTACTTC. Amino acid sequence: CASSCAGEQETQYF.

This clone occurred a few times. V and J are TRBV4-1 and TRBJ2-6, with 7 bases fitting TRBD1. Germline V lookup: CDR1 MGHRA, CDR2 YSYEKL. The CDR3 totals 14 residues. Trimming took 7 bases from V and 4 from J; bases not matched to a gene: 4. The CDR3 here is CASTGGSGANVLTF. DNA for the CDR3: TGCGCCAGCACAGGGGGATCCGGGGCCAACGTCCTGACTTTC.

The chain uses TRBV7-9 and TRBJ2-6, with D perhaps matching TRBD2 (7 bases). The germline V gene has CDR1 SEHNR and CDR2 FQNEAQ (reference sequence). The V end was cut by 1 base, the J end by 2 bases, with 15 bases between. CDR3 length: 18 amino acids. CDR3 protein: CASSLGGGAVTGANVLTF. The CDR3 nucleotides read TGTGCCAGCAGCTTAGGGGGGGGCGCTGTCACTGGGGCCAACGTCCTGACTTTC.

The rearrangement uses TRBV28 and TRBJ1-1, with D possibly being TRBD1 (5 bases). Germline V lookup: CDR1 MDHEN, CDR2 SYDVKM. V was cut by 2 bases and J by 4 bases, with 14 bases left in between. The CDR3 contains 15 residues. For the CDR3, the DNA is TGTGCCAGCAGTTTAGGTGGGGTGGGGGGCACTGAAGCTTTCTTT. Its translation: CASSLGGVGGTEAFF.

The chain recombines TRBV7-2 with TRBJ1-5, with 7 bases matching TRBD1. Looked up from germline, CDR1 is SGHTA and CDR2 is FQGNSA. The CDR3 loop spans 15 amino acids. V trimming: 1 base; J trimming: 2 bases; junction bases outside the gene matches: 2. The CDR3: CASSLEGTGNQPQHF. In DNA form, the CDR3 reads TGTGCCAGCAGCTTAGAGGGGACAGGCAATCAGCCCCAGCATTTT. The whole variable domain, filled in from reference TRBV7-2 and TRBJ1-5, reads GAGVSQSPSNKVTEKGKDVELRCDPISGHTALYWYRQSLGQGLEFLIYFQGNSAPDKSGLPSDRFSAERTGGSVSTLTIQRTQQEDSAVYLCASSLEGTGNQPQHFGDGTRLSIL.